These 29 T cell receptor beta chains originate from one sample sequenced in a study of cytomegalovirus exposure and HLA in healthy donors. Sequenced by immunoSEQ multiplex PCR; TCRdb stores in-frame clones only, minus some. Of over 150,000 clones listed, 65% to 90% are singletons. The sequencing input was PBMCs. The receptors were gathered from a woman aged 30 to 39 in good health and CMV-seropositive.

Only a few counts were recorded for this clone. V is TRBV30 and J is TRBJ1-5; TRBD1 matches 7 bases. Germline loops: CDR1 GTSNPN, CDR2 SVGIG (reference sequence). This CDR3 has 13 residues. The junction had 4 bases not matched to a gene; V was cut back by 2 bases and J by 6 bases. The CDR3 DNA follows: TGTGCCTGGAGTCCCCAGGGGGTTCAGCCCCAGCATTTT. Protein sequence: CAWSPQGVQPQHF.

This clone occurred a few times. The chain has TRBV11-2 and TRBJ1-2; D might be TRBD1 (6 bases). There are 16 residues in the CDR3. Germline V gene sequence: CDR1 SGHAT, CDR2 FQNNGV. Trimming stripped 1 base from V and 4 bases from J, with 16 bases between. CDR3 bases: TGTGCCAGCAGCTTAGGGACCGACGGACAGAGCTATGGCTACACCTTC. Translated, it gives CASSLGTDGQSYGYTF.

This clone was seen a handful of times. This chain links TRBV13 with TRBJ2-7, with TRBD1 identical over 8 bases. This CDR3 is built from 14 residues. Germline loops: CDR1 PRHDT, CDR2 FYEKMQ (reference sequence). Trimming took 2 bases from V and 6 from J; bases not matched to a gene: 6. This chain's CDR3 is CASSLTGTGGEQYF. CDR3 sequence (DNA): TGTGCCAGCAGCTTAACCGGGACAGGCGGCGAGCAGTACTTC.

The V gene is TRBV6-1, the J gene TRBJ1-2, with D possibly TRBD1 on 5 matching bases. The V end was cut by 5 bases, the J end by 6 bases, with 7 bases between. CDR1 and CDR2 from the germline V gene are MNHNS and SASEGT. The CDR3 totals 11 residues. CDR3 residues: CASSRGDGYTF. In DNA, the CDR3 is TGTGCCAGCAGTAGGGGTGATGGCTACACCTTC.

This chain uses TRBV19 with TRBJ1-2; the match to TRBD1 covers 10 bases. Germline V gene data show CDR1 as LNHDA and CDR2 as SQIVND (reference sequence). After removal of 9 bases from V and 2 bases from J, the junction contained 9 bases not matched to a gene. The CDR3 covers 15 residues. CDR3 sequence (DNA): TGTGCCAGCGACAGGGGGCCCGGTCAAAACTATGGCTACACCTTC. Translated: CASDRGPGQNYGYTF.

This chain links TRBV13 with TRBJ1-1; D is possibly TRBD1 (6 bases). CDR1 PRHDT and CDR2 FYEKMQ come from the germline V gene (reference sequence). Trimming took 5 bases from V and 5 from J, leaving 18 bases between them. The CDR3 loop spans 15 amino acids. The CDR3 loop is CASSSAAQGRTEAFF. The CDR3 nucleotides are TGTGCCAGCAGCAGTGCCGCACAGGGTCGAACTGAAGCTTTCTTT.

The V gene is TRBV6-5, the J gene TRBJ1-2; D is unclear. The germline CDR1 and CDR2 sequences are MNHEY and SVGAGI. Between the trimmed V and J ends, which lost 3 bases and 2 bases, there was a span of 7 bases. The CDR3 is 13 amino acids. The CDR3 reads CASSYSVNYGYTF. The CDR3 DNA is TGTGCCAGCAGTTATTCAGTCAACTATGGCTACACCTTC.

For this clone: This probably arose from a read error, given a far larger clone one base away. The chain couples TRBV5-4 to TRBJ2-2; the D is unclear. Deletions cut 4 bases from V and 1 base from J, with 2 bases between. Germline V lookup: CDR1 SGHNT, CDR2 YYREEE (reference sequence). This CDR3 region has 12 residues. CDR3 sequence reads: CASSRNTGELFF. The CDR3 DNA sequence: TGTGCCAGCAGCCGGAACACCGGGGAGCTGTTTTTT. The full variable domain, completed using reference TRBV5-4 and TRBJ2-2, is ETGVTQSPTHLIKTRGQQVTLRCSSQSGHNTVSWYQQALGQGPQFIFQYYREEENGRGNFPPRFSGLQFPNYSSELNVNALELDDSALYLCASSRNTGELFFGEGSRLTVL.

The rearrangement joins TRBV6-5 to TRBJ1-1; D is uncertain. This CDR3 region has 14 residues. Trimming shortened V by 0 bases and J by 4 bases, and 9 bases separated the two germline ends. Germline CDR1 reads MNHEY; CDR2 reads SVGAGI. The CDR3 loop is CASSYSPGGTEAFF. CDR3 bases: TGTGCCAGCAGTTACTCACCGGGAGGCACTGAAGCTTTCTTT.

This chain uses TRBV11-2 with TRBJ2-7; D remains ambiguous. Germline V gene lookup returns CDR1 SGHAT and CDR2 FQNNGV. V gave up 0 bases and J gave up 6 bases, with 6 bases separating them. The CDR3 loop spans 12 amino acids. CDR3 sequence reads: CASSLDRLEQYF. In DNA form, the CDR3 reads TGTGCCAGCAGCTTAGACCGACTCGAGCAGTACTTC.

The chain is built from TRBV5-1 and TRBJ2-1, with 7 positions matching TRBD1. The V gene's germline CDR1 is SGHRS and CDR2 YFSETQ. V dropped 0 bases and J dropped 0; count of bases not matched to a gene: 3. CDR3 length equals 16 residues. The CDR3, as DNA: TGCGCCAGCAGCTTGGGGGGACAGCCCTCCTACAATGAGCAGTTCTTC. This translates into CASSLGGQPSYNEQFF.

The chain joins TRBV7-2 to TRBJ1-5; D unclear. Germline V gene sequence: CDR1 SGHTA, CDR2 FQGNSA. There are 14 residues in the CDR3. V lost 2 bases to trimming and J lost 1 base, with 6 bases between them. The DNA of the CDR3 is TGTGCCAGCAGCTTACGGTTAAGCAATCAGCCCCAGCATTTT. Amino acid sequence: CASSLRLSNQPQHF.

This clone has only one observation. The chain uses TRBV4-2 and TRBJ1-2; D unclear. V was clipped by 0 bases and J by 8 bases, with 25 bases between them. This CDR3 is built from 18 residues. Germline V gene lookup returns CDR1 LGHNA and CDR2 YNFKEQ. The CDR3 bases are TGTGCCAGCAGCCAAGAAAATACTGGACTAAATTACCCTAGGGGCTACACCTTC. Protein sequence: CASSQENTGLNYPRGYTF.

The V call is TRBV15, the J call TRBJ2-7; D perhaps matches TRBD2 (5 bases). V was cut by 0 bases and J by 7 bases, with 16 bases left in between. CDR3 size: 15 residues. Germline V CDR1 and CDR2: LNHNV, YYDKDF (reference sequence). The CDR3 region has the DNA TGTGCCACCAGCAGAGAAGTTATCGGTTCGGGAGAGCAGTACTTC. Protein product: CATSREVIGSGEQYF.

The chain joins TRBV28 to TRBJ2-1, with 9 bases aligning to TRBD1. Germline lookup yields CDR1 MDHEN and CDR2 SYDVKM. This CDR3 comprises 15 residues. V lost 6 bases and J lost 7; bases outside the gene matches: 10. For the CDR3, the DNA is TGTGCCAGCAGCTATACAGGGGGCTTAAGGAATGAGCAGTTCTTC. Translation gives CASSYTGGLRNEQFF.

In nucleotides, the CDR3 is TGTGCCAGCAGACCACCGGGTGCAACTAATGAAAAACTGTTTTTT. As protein: CASRPPGATNEKLFF. The chain links TRBV27 to TRBJ1-4; no clear D. The CDR3 sequence is 15 residues long. V gave up 6 bases and J gave up 0 bases, with 11 bases separating them. Germline CDR1 reads MNHEY; CDR2 reads SMNVEV (reference sequence).

V usage is TRBV6-1 and J usage is TRBJ2-1; 8 bases align to TRBD2. Germline CDR1 and CDR2: MNHNS and SASEGT. The CDR3 runs to 15 residues. The trim removed 4 bases at V and 4 bases at J, leaving 6 bases unmatched. CDR3 sequence (DNA): TGTGCCAGCAGTGTTGGTAGCGGGGAGTACAATGAGCAGTTCTTC. This codes for CASSVGSGEYNEQFF.

The chain couples TRBV11-1 to TRBJ2-7, with 8 bases matching TRBD2. The CDR3 runs to 17 residues. The germline V gene encodes CDR1 SGHAT and CDR2 FQDESV (reference sequence). V lost 4 bases, J lost 1 base, and 12 bases stayed unmatched. The CDR3 DNA is TGTGCCAGCAGCTCAACTGACTTAGCGGGGAGATCCTACGAGCAGTACTTC. Translation gives CASSSTDLAGRSYEQYF.

V usage is TRBV5-1 and J usage is TRBJ2-1; D is possibly TRBD2 (6 bases). CDR1 and CDR2 (germline): SGHRS, YFSETQ. Between the trimmed V and J ends, which lost 4 bases and 9 bases, there was a span of 14 bases. CDR3 length equals 13 residues. CDR3 protein: CASSPGLDFEQFF. The CDR3 DNA is TGCGCCAGCAGCCCGGGACTTGACTTTGAGCAGTTCTTC.

The chain carries TRBV9 and TRBJ2-7; 8 positions agree with TRBD2. CDR1 is SGDLS and CDR2 is YYNGEE in the germline V gene. The CDR3 loop spans 20 amino acids. V was clipped by 0 bases and J by 0 bases; unmatched bases: 17. The DNA of the CDR3 is TGTGCCAGCAGCGTAGGACCCGGGACTAGTTCGAACCATGGCTCCTACGAGCAGTACTTC. It yields the protein CASSVGPGTSSNHGSYEQYF.

The genes are TRBV6-5 and TRBJ1-1, with 7 nucleotides matching TRBD1. Germline V CDR1 and CDR2: MNHEY, SVGAGI. V lost 6 bases, J lost 6 bases, and 10 bases stayed unmatched. This CDR3 spans 14 amino acids. This CDR3 reads CASSTDRVGAEAFF. The CDR3 DNA follows: TGTGCCAGCAGCACTGACAGGGTAGGCGCTGAAGCTTTCTTT.

The V and J genes are TRBV13 and TRBJ2-1; 8 positions agree with TRBD2. Germline trimming cut 0 bases from V and 7 bases from J; bases unmatched to any gene: 5. The V gene's germline CDR1 is PRHDT and CDR2 FYEKMQ (reference sequence). This CDR3 comprises 15 residues. The CDR3 sequence: CASSLGGREDNEQFF. For the CDR3, the DNA is TGTGCCAGCAGCTTAGGGGGGCGGGAGGATAATGAGCAGTTCTTC.

The chain employs TRBV2 and TRBJ2-3, with D possibly being TRBD2 (5 bases). V dropped 3 bases and J dropped 0 bases, with 7 bases sitting between them. Germline-derived CDR1 and CDR2 are SNHLY and FYNNEI. This CDR3 comprises 14 residues. The CDR3 bases are TGTGCCAGCAGTGATACGGGGAGCACAGATACGCAGTATTTT. It codes for CASSDTGSTDTQYF.

In DNA form, the CDR3 reads TGTGCCAGTCGGGAGGGACAGACAGAATGGGGCAATCAGCCCCAGCATTTT. This sequence encodes CASREGQTEWGNQPQHF. The chain combines TRBV27 with TRBJ1-5, with 7 bases fitting TRBD1. J was trimmed by 2 bases and V by 9 bases; bases with no gene match: 16. In germline, CDR1 is MNHEY, CDR2 SMNVEV (reference sequence). This CDR3 has 17 residues.

The V and J genes are TRBV9 and TRBJ2-5; weak D call: TRBD1 (7 bases). The germline V gene has CDR1 SGDLS and CDR2 YYNGEE. The CDR3 consists of 15 residues. Trimming cost V 3 bases and J 4 bases, with 16 bases left between them. The CDR3 region has the DNA TGTGCCAGCAGCGCGGGGGCCCGGGACAGAGAGACCCAGTACTTC. Protein: CASSAGARDRETQYF. Drawing the rest from reference TRBV9 and TRBJ2-5, the complete variable domain is DSGVTQTPKHLITATGQRVTLRCSPRSGDLSVYWYQQSLDQGLQFLIQYYNGEERAKGNILERFSAQQFPDLHSELNLSSLELGDSALYFCASSAGARDRETQYFGPGTRLLVL.

This clone occurred a few times. The chain uses TRBV7-3 and TRBJ2-3, with 8 bases aligning to TRBD2. Unmatched junction bases numbered 8, after V lost 4 bases and J lost 2 bases. The germline V gene encodes CDR1 SGHTA and CDR2 FQGTGA. The CDR3 covers 16 residues. The CDR3, as DNA: TGTGCCAGCAGCTCAAGAGCGGGGGAGCACACAGATACGCAGTATTTT. This encodes CASSSRAGEHTDTQYF.

This chain uses TRBV29-1 with TRBJ2-7, with D perhaps matching TRBD2 (6 bases). The CDR3 is 16 residues long. Germline loops: CDR1 SQVTM, CDR2 ANQGSEA. With 6 bases removed from V and 0 bases from J, the gap between germline ends came to 21 bases. For the CDR3, the DNA is TGCAGCGTGAACTTCGGGTGGGGACTTAGCTCCTACGAGCAGTACTTC. It specifies CSVNFGWGLSSYEQYF.

This clone was recorded once. The J gene is TRBJ2-1, the V gene TRBV29-1; no definite D call. Germline V gives CDR1 SQVTM, CDR2 ANQGSEA. CDR3 length: 13 amino acids. Deletions cut 6 bases from V and 9 bases from J, with 18 bases between. The DNA of the CDR3 is TGCAGCGTGCGTGAGGTCCAAGGATCTGAGCAGTTCTTC. This translates into CSVREVQGSEQFF.

The rearrangement uses TRBV5-1 and TRBJ1-1; TRBD1 matches at 8 bases. Germline trimming cut 4 bases from V and 3 bases from J; bases unmatched to any gene: 8. Germline V gene sequence: CDR1 SGHRS, CDR2 YFSETQ. There are 15 residues in the CDR3. The CDR3 loop is CASSATGDPYTEAFF. The DNA of the CDR3 is TGCGCCAGCAGCGCGACAGGGGACCCCTACACTGAAGCTTTCTTT.